The 26 T cell receptor beta chains in this list originate from one sample, sequenced in a study of human T cells and chemical hapten exposure. Time point given: patch test 3, about 24 weeks after DPC sensitization. Treatment here: therapeutic diphenylcyclopropenone sensitization with weekly scalp DPC. One entry per CDR3 protein results from TCRdb running MiXCR on the RACE reads. This sample has just under 65,000 distinct CDR3 sequences, with approximately 11% found just once. This specimen was whole blood, taken in connection with sensitization to the hapten diphenylcyclopropenone (DPC). The receptors come from a woman aged 25-40 years with alopecia areata. Some clones in this sample may be carry-over from other donors' samples.

Many counts were recorded for this clonotype. V is TRBV20-1 and J is TRBJ2-7; D assignment may be TRBD1 or TRBD2 (5 bases each). Trimming left V 3 bases short and J 3 bases short, with 18 bases between. The CDR3 length is 15 residues. Germline V gives CDR1 DFQATT, CDR2 SNEGSKA (reference sequence). The CDR3 sequence is CSASQPGRRYYEQYF. The CDR3 DNA is TGCAGTGCTAGCCAACCGGGACGGCGGTACTACGAGCAGTACTTC.

This clonotype was counted a few times. V usage is TRBV28 and J usage is TRBJ1-1; the D is unclear. Germline lookup yields CDR1 MDHEN and CDR2 SYDVKM. Between the trimmed V and J ends, which lost 5 bases and 1 base, there was a span of 11 bases. The CDR3 runs 14 residues. This chain's CDR3 is CASSMGVQNTEAFF. As DNA, the CDR3 is TGTGCCAGCAGTATGGGAGTCCAGAACACTGAAGCTTTCTTT.

The sample holds a few counts of this clonotype. The rearrangement uses TRBV2 and TRBJ2-3, with TRBD1 matching over 7 bases. This CDR3 has 15 residues. CDR1 and CDR2 (germline): SNHLY, FYNNEI. With 6 bases clipped from V and 1 base from J, the junction kept 7 bases outside the gene matches. Here the CDR3 DNA reads TGTGCCAGCAGATCGATAGGACAGGGCACAGATACGCAGTATTTT. Its translation: CASRSIGQGTDTQYF.

The table lists this clonotype with a few counts. The CDR3 protein is CASSFSEGTDTQYF. CDR3 nucleotide sequence: TGTGCCAGCAGTTTTTCGGAGGGTACAGATACGCAGTATTTT. V gene TRBV12-3 or TRBV12-4 combines with J gene TRBJ2-3; the D gene is possibly TRBD2 (6 bases). Trimming pared 3 bases from V and 3 bases from J, leaving 10 bases between. The CDR3 sequence is 14 residues long.

The chain's CDR3 is CASSATQTGLSGYTF. The CDR3 DNA reads TGTGCCAGCAGTGCAACACAGACAGGGCTTAGCGGCTACACCTTC. The chain combines TRBV6-2 or TRBV6-3 with TRBJ1-2; 7 bases match TRBD1. Germline V gene sequence: CDR1 MNHEY, CDR2 SVGEGT. The J segment lost 8 bases and the V segment lost 5 bases, leaving 14 bases of the junction unmatched. This CDR3 has 15 amino acids.

This clonotype has more than one count but fewer than ten. The chain recombines TRBV6-5 with TRBJ1-2, with D tentatively TRBD1 (5 bases). There are 13 residues in the CDR3. CDR1 is MNHEY and CDR2 is SVGAGI in the germline V gene. V dropped 6 bases and J dropped 4 bases, with 12 bases sitting between them. Here the CDR3 reads CASRGEHLYGYTF. The DNA of the CDR3 is TGTGCCAGCAGGGGGGAACATCTCTATGGCTACACCTTC.

This clonotype turned up a few times. This chain uses TRBV5-4 with TRBJ1-4; D is undetermined. The CDR3 spans 14 residues. With 4 bases removed from V and 0 bases from J, the gap between germline ends came to 7 bases. Per the germline V gene, CDR1 is SGHNT and CDR2 is YYREEE (reference sequence). The CDR3 spells CASSIQATNEKLFF. CDR3 DNA: TGTGCCAGCAGCATCCAGGCAACTAATGAAAAACTGTTTTTT.

The chain employs TRBV2 and TRBJ1-5; 10 bases are a match to TRBD1. Losses at the gene ends were 5 bases for V and 6 bases for J; bases not matched to a gene: 4. The CDR3 has 14 residues. Germline lookup yields CDR1 SNHLY and CDR2 FYNNEI. The CDR3 DNA follows: TGTGCCAGCAGTAGGGACAGGGGAGGTCAGCCCCAGCATTTT. Amino acid sequence: CASSRDRGGQPQHF.

At least ten counts were recorded for this clonotype. The J gene is TRBJ2-5, the V gene TRBV5-4, with D hard to call. Germline V CDR1 and CDR2: SGHNT, YYREEE (reference sequence). The CDR3 has 12 residues. V lost 1 base to trimming and J lost 3 bases, with 4 bases between them. The CDR3 loop is CASSLPKETQYF. CDR3 coding DNA: TGTGCCAGCAGCTTGCCCAAAGAGACCCAGTACTTC.

The CDR3 is CASSEDRIRNTIYF. The CDR3 DNA reads as TGTGCCAGCTCCGAAGACAGGATCCGAAACACCATATATTTT. V and J are TRBV18 and TRBJ1-3, with TRBD1 as a possible D gene (6 bases). Trimming pared 6 bases from V and 5 bases from J, leaving 14 bases between. This CDR3 has 14 amino acids. Germline-derived CDR1 and CDR2 are KGHSH and LQKENI. Together with reference TRBV18 and TRBJ1-3, the CDR3 gives the full variable domain: NAGVMQNPRHLVRRRGQEARLRCSPMKGHSHVYWYRQLPEEGLKFMVYLQKENIIDESGMPKERFSAEFPKEGPSILRIQQVVRGDSAAYFCASSEDRIRNTIYFGEGSWLTVV.

Concerning this clonotype: A clone one base away is much larger, so this may be a read error. The chain links TRBV7-3 to TRBJ1-6; D perhaps matches TRBD1 (6 bases). Germline V gives CDR1 SGHTA, CDR2 FQGTGA. The CDR3 sequence is 14 residues long. Trimming shortened V by 3 bases and J by 9 bases, and 12 bases separated the two germline ends. The CDR3 DNA sequence: TGTGCCAGCAGCTTCGGACAGCGTGGTTCACCCCTCCACTTT. Its protein is CASSFGQRGSPLHF.

This clonotype was seen repeatedly, ten times or more. The rearrangement links TRBV7-9 to TRBJ2-7; tentatively, D is TRBD1 (5 bases). This CDR3 region has 14 residues. Germline V CDR1 and CDR2: SEHNR, FQNEAQ (reference sequence). V lost 5 bases, J lost 2 bases, and 13 bases lay in between. The CDR3 nucleotides are TGTGCCAGCAGCGGAAGCAGGGTCCCCTACGAGCAGTACTTC. Translated: CASSGSRVPYEQYF.

This clonotype was found many times. V usage is TRBV20-1 and J usage is TRBJ2-2; D might be TRBD1 (5 bases). V was trimmed by 2 bases and J by 0 bases, leaving 10 bases between them. CDR3 length equals 15 residues. From germline, CDR1 is DFQATT and CDR2 SNEGSKA (reference sequence). The CDR3 DNA reads as TGCAGTGCTAGACAAGGGGATACGAACACCGGGGAGCTGTTTTTT. It encodes CSARQGDTNTGELFF.

This clonotype was recorded many times. J is TRBJ1-2 and V is TRBV29-1; 7 nucleotides line up with TRBD1. Germline V gene lookup returns CDR1 SQVTM and CDR2 ANQGSEA. V trimming: 7 bases; J trimming: 2 bases; junction bases outside the gene matches: 4. The CDR3 extends over 12 amino acids. CDR3 loop: CSAETGNYGYTF. In DNA, the CDR3 is TGCAGCGCCGAGACAGGGAACTATGGCTACACCTTC.

This clonotype occurred many times. V and J are TRBV6-2 or TRBV6-3 and TRBJ1-5; the match to TRBD1 covers 7 bases. The V segment lost 5 bases and the J segment 0 bases; nucleotides outside the gene matches: 10. CDR3 size: 17 residues. Looked up from germline, CDR1 is MNHEY and CDR2 is SVGEGT. For the CDR3, the DNA is TGTGCCAGCAGTACCGATCGACAGGGTCGTAGCAATCAGCCCCAGCATTTT. This encodes CASSTDRQGRSNQPQHF.

The V and J genes are TRBV5-1 and TRBJ2-3; 7 positions agree with TRBD1. Germline V gives CDR1 SGHRS, CDR2 YFSETQ. The CDR3 is made up of 15 amino acids. The trim removed 2 bases at V and 0 bases at J, leaving 3 bases unmatched. CDR3 residues: CASSFGDRSTDTQYF. CDR3 nucleotide sequence: TGCGCCAGCAGCTTCGGGGACAGAAGCACAGATACGCAGTATTTT.

This clonotype was detected only a few times. The rearrangement links TRBV5-1 to TRBJ1-3; D not certain. V dropped 4 bases and J dropped 0 bases, with 11 bases sitting between them. Looked up from germline, CDR1 is SGHRS and CDR2 is YFSETQ. CDR3 length: 15 residues. The DNA of the CDR3 is TGCGCCAGCAGCGTGACCTTTAACTCTGGAAACACCATATATTTT. Translating it yields CASSVTFNSGNTIYF.

This chain joins TRBV7-8 and TRBJ2-3, with D uncertain. Germline V gene sequence: CDR1 SGHVS, CDR2 FQNEAQ. Trimming took off 4 bases at V and 6 bases at J, with 23 bases between the two ends. CDR3 length equals 17 residues. The CDR3 sequence: CASSYESMYRVLDTQYF. DNA of the CDR3: TGTGCCAGCAGCTACGAATCAATGTATCGGGTTTTGGATACGCAGTATTTT.

The V and J genes are TRBV6-1 and TRBJ1-1; D remains ambiguous. The CDR3 extends over 14 amino acids. Looked up from germline, CDR1 is MNHNS and CDR2 is SASEGT. With 6 bases removed from V and 0 bases from J, the gap between germline ends came to 11 bases. Written as DNA, the CDR3 is TGTGCCAGCAGCTACCTGAACATGAACACTGAAGCTTTCTTT. Its translation: CASSYLNMNTEAFF.

This CDR3 is CASSPHQNTEAFF. DNA for the CDR3: TGTGCCAGCAGCCCGCACCAGAACACTGAAGCTTTCTTT. The chain links TRBV7-2 to TRBJ1-1; no firm D call. There are 13 residues in the CDR3. Deletions cut 5 bases from V and 1 base from J, with 8 bases between. Per the germline V gene, CDR1 is SGHTA and CDR2 is FQGNSA.

This clonotype was detected only a few times. The chain is built from TRBV7-2 and TRBJ2-6; D may be TRBD2 (5 bases). The CDR3 runs 16 residues. V lost 6 bases to trimming and J lost 2 bases, with 14 bases between them. Germline values: CDR1 SGHTA, CDR2 FQGNSA. CDR3 bases: TGTGCCAGCAGTCGGCCGGGTAGCGCTGGGGCCAACGTCCTGACTTTC. Protein: CASSRPGSAGANVLTF.

This sequence joins TRBV12-3 or TRBV12-4 and TRBJ2-2, with D hard to call. Trimming removed 3 bases at V and 2 bases at J, with 16 bases between. The CDR3 totals 17 residues. CDR3 nucleotide sequence: TGTGCCAGCAGTTTCGCGACACAGACGGTTAACACCGGGGAGCTGTTTTTT. Protein sequence: CASSFATQTVNTGELFF.

This clonotype occurred a few times. V gene TRBV7-8 combines with J gene TRBJ2-3; D may be TRBD1 (7 bases). The CDR3 is 17 residues long. Germline V gene lookup returns CDR1 SGHVS and CDR2 FQNEAQ. V was cut by 1 base and J by 6 bases, with 20 bases left in between. The CDR3 DNA reads as TGTGCCAGCAGCTTAGAGGCTCGGACAGGAGGGCGTGATACGCAGTATTTT. Amino acid sequence: CASSLEARTGGRDTQYF.

This clonotype was found a few times. The chain uses TRBV2 and TRBJ1-4; TRBD1 aligns across 10 bases. The V segment lost 0 bases and the J segment 8 bases; nucleotides outside the gene matches: 12. Germline assignment: CDR1 SNHLY and CDR2 FYNNEI. This CDR3 is built from 18 residues. The CDR3: CASSEALFGDRGREKLFF. CDR3 nucleotide sequence: TGTGCCAGCAGTGAAGCGCTGTTCGGCGACAGGGGGCGCGAAAAACTGTTTTTT.

There are a few counts of this clonotype. The V and J genes are TRBV29-1 and TRBJ1-2, with no clear D. V lost 2 bases to trimming and J lost 8 bases, with 15 bases between them. CDR3 size: 13 residues. Germline V gene lookup returns CDR1 SQVTM and CDR2 ANQGSEA. CDR3 sequence reads: CSVESNFPGGYTF. As DNA, the CDR3 is TGCAGCGTTGAATCCAACTTCCCCGGCGGCTACACCTTC.

The gene calls are TRBV7-2 and TRBJ2-7, with 8 bases lining up with TRBD2. The J segment lost 5 bases and the V segment lost 0 bases, leaving 3 bases of the junction unmatched. CDR3 length: 14 residues. Germline V gene data show CDR1 as SGHTA and CDR2 as FQGNSA. The CDR3 protein is CASSLAGLAHEQYF. The DNA of the CDR3 is TGTGCCAGCAGCTTAGCAGGACTAGCCCACGAGCAGTACTTC.